Each of the 9 T cell receptor beta chains below was sequenced from the same sample in a study of blood T cell repertoires in COVID-19. Sequencing was performed with immunoSEQ multiplex PCR; in TCRdb, only in-frame clones are kept and a portion is missing. This sample yields roughly 41,000 clones, of which over 75% are seen a single time; approximately 44% belongs to the top ten. The sequenced sample was peripheral blood. The receptors were gathered from an elderly woman with acute or convalescent COVID-19.

The genes are TRBV19 and TRBJ1-3; TRBD1 might be the D (5 bases). The CDR3 length is 15 residues. V was shortened by 6 bases and J by 2 bases, with 14 bases between the two germline ends. CDR1 and CDR2 from the germline V gene are LNHDA and SQIVND (reference sequence). The CDR3 DNA is TGTGCCAGTAGCGATACAGGAAGACCTGGAAACACCATATATTTT. Protein product: CASSDTGRPGNTIYF.

Points on this clone: One end of the junction does not line up with germline, which may come from a read error. This rearrangement joins TRBV7-7 to TRBJ2-1, with TRBD2 matching over 9 bases. CDR3 length equals 18 residues. Germline CDR1 is SSHAT and CDR2 is FNYEAQ (reference sequence). The CDR3 DNA reads as TGTGCTAGCAGCTTACTCTCTCCGGGACTAGCAACCTACAATGAGCAGTTCTTC. Translation gives CASSLLSPGLATYNEQFF.

As concerns this clone: Other DNA variants within this sample encode the same CDR3. J is TRBJ1-3 and V is TRBV3-1 (or the pseudogene TRBV3-2); tentatively, D is TRBD1 (6 bases). CDR1 is LGHDT, CDR2 YNNKEL, per germline (reference sequence). The V end was cut by 1 base, the J end by 3 bases, with 10 bases between. This CDR3 spans 15 amino acids. CDR3 sequence reads: CASSQVTGHGNTIYF. CDR3 nucleotide sequence: TGTGCCAGCAGCCAAGTAACAGGGCATGGAAACACCATATATTTT.

The chain combines TRBV9 with TRBJ1-5; 9 bases agree with TRBD1. Germline lookup yields CDR1 SGDLS and CDR2 YYNGEE. This CDR3 comprises 15 residues. V shed 3 bases, J shed 3 bases, and the junction held 4 bases outside the gene matches. CDR3: CASSGTGDNNQPQHF. CDR3 DNA sequence: TGTGCCAGCAGCGGGACAGGGGATAACAATCAGCCCCAGCATTTT.

The chain employs TRBV2 and TRBJ1-5; the match to TRBD1 covers 7 bases. The V segment lost 6 bases and the J segment 7 bases; nucleotides outside the gene matches: 3. Germline values: CDR1 SNHLY, CDR2 FYNNEI. The CDR3 sequence is 12 residues long. The CDR3 DNA sequence: TGTGCCAGCAGCAGGGGGACCCAGCCCCAGCATTTT. Protein sequence: CASSRGTQPQHF.

V is TRBV7-7 and J is TRBJ1-4; D might be TRBD1 (5 bases). The CDR3 loop spans 15 amino acids. The V gene's germline CDR1 is SSHAT and CDR2 FNYEAQ (reference sequence). V lost 5 bases to trimming and J lost 7 bases, with 17 bases between them. The CDR3 region is CASSPGRGEGEKLFF. CDR3 coding DNA: TGTGCCAGCAGCCCCGGACGGGGGGAGGGTGAAAAACTGTTTTTT.

The V gene is TRBV7-2, the J gene TRBJ2-1, with D possibly TRBD1 on 5 matching bases. This CDR3 region has 15 residues. CDR1 and CDR2 (germline): SGHTA, FQGNSA. The V end lost 4 bases, the J end lost 1 base, and 11 bases lay between the germline ends. CDR3 nucleotide sequence: TGTGCCAGCAGCTCAGTGCAGGGTTCCTACAATGAGCAGTTCTTC. Amino acids: CASSSVQGSYNEQFF. The complete variable domain, with remaining parts taken from reference TRBV7-2 and TRBJ2-1, reads GAGVSQSPSNKVTEKGKDVELRCDPISGHTALYWYRQSLGQGLEFLIYFQGNSAPDKSGLPSDRFSAERTGGSVSTLTIQRTQQEDSAVYLCASSSVQGSYNEQFFGPGTRLTVL.

The rearrangement uses TRBV3-1 (or the pseudogene TRBV3-2) and TRBJ1-2; no definite D call. V was clipped by 4 bases and J by 0 bases, with 9 bases between them. This CDR3 is built from 14 residues. The germline CDR1 and CDR2 sequences are LGHDT and YNNKEL (reference sequence). CDR3 loop: CASSRRQPNYGYTF. DNA for the CDR3: TGTGCCAGCAGCCGGCGGCAGCCTAACTATGGCTACACCTTC.

The V gene is TRBV9, the J gene TRBJ1-4; 8 bases are a match to TRBD1. J was trimmed by 0 bases and V by 2 bases; bases with no gene match: 3. The CDR3 consists of 16 residues. Germline CDR1 reads SGDLS; CDR2 reads YYNGEE. The CDR3 here is CASSVGTGTTNEKLFF. The CDR3 DNA reads as TGTGCCAGCAGCGTTGGGACAGGTACAACTAATGAAAAACTGTTTTTT.